This is a list of T cell receptor beta chains from one sample in a study of regulatory and conventional T cells in RAG deficiency. The data were produced by immunoSEQ multiplex PCR, yet TCRdb's version contains in-frame clones alone and is incomplete. Of around 7,000 clones in the sample, around 90% are singletons; the top ten hold approximately 1.5%. This same sample was also taken into another study, of regulatory T cells.

Sequenced sample: CD127- CD25+ CD4+ Tregs sorted from blood. These TCRs come from a human donor in good health. Both conserved end residues are trimmed from each CDR3.

V gene: TRBV27; CDR3 protein: ASTVDRGLTDTQY
V gene: TRBV6-5; CDR3 protein: ASRGLASETQY
V gene: TRBV30; CDR3 protein: AWSDDPGRKMF
V gene: TRBV28; CDR3 protein: AIRKSGEPQH
V gene: TRBV28; CDR3 protein: ASSLSGRGLRRSGEQY
V gene: TRBV20-1; CDR3 protein: SATLPKRAF
V gene: TRBV19; CDR3 protein: ATRTGGGYSNQPQH
V gene: TRBV7-9; CDR3 protein: ASSRDRELAF
V gene: TRBV4-1; CDR3 protein: ASSLHLAGLQY
V gene: TRBV4-1; CDR3 protein: ASSRTSAEPEAF
V gene: TRBV11-1; CDR3 protein: ASSSSLQGAHYEQY
V gene: TRBV28; CDR3 protein: ASSFGTGGGRYGYT
V gene: TRBV18; CDR3 protein: ASSPPGQEDNQPQH
V gene: TRBV28; CDR3 protein: ASSFGGASGTDTQY
V gene: TRBV28; CDR3 protein: ASSSSSATNEKLF
V gene: TRBV5-1; CDR3 protein: ASSPWTGEGYEQY
V gene: TRBV7-6; CDR3 protein: ASSQGQAYNSPLH
V gene: TRBV6-1; CDR3 protein: ASSDRPGASGGQDTQY
V gene: TRBV5-6; CDR3 protein: ASSWDRVVNEQF
V gene: TRBV10-1; CDR3 protein: ASSDGFRGLF
V gene: TRBV5-1; CDR3 protein: ASSLQYNEQF
V gene: TRBV5-1; CDR3 protein: ASSSREGGGYT
V gene: TRBV2; CDR3 protein: ASMGQGYTEAF
V gene: TRBV5-4; CDR3 protein: ASSPGGRGGSTEAF
V gene: TRBV15; CDR3 protein: ATSRDIGVGSSYEQY
V gene: TRBV19; CDR3 protein: ASNPGGPTDTQY
V gene: TRBV19; CDR3 protein: ASSILGGYNSPLH
V gene: TRBV18; CDR3 protein: ASSSPTGDDEQY